This paragraph covers one T cell receptor beta chain sequence. The antigen is not known. These data are taken from a study of cytomegalovirus exposure and HLA in healthy donors. PCR amplification relied on 60 Vbeta primers (plus 13 Jbeta primers). The method was immunoSEQ multiplex PCR; TCRdb's version includes in-frame clones alone and lacks a portion of them. The profile shows approximately 150,000 clones, 65% to 70% of them singletons. The germline gives CDR1 MNHEY, CDR2 SVGAGI. The CDR3 spans 14 residues. The ends were cut back, 1 base at V and 8 bases at J, with 11 bases in the middle. General study points: A few chains linked to CMV were shown in vitro to be specific for CMV antigens. Apart from CMV serostatus, no immune exposure information was available. A later analysis associated under 20,000 TCR beta sequences with HLA alleles at a 0.05 false discovery rate.

This chain connects TRBV6-5 to TRBJ1-4; tentatively, D is TRBD1 (6 bases). The sequencing input was PBMCs. This clonotype was sampled from a man aged 30-40 years in good health and CMV-seropositive. CDR3 nucleotide sequence: TGTGCCAGCAGTTACTTCAGGGGTGGCGAAAAACTGTTTTTT. Encoded protein: CASSYFRGGEKLFF.